Presented here are 14 T cell receptor beta chains from one specimen sequenced in a study of blood T cell repertoires in COVID-19. Sequencing used immunoSEQ multiplex PCR; TCRdb keeps in-frame clones, though not all of them. The repertoire holds around 70,000 clones, with approximately 80% as singletons. Sequencing was performed on peripheral blood. These receptors were obtained from a woman of 80 years or more with active or convalescent COVID-19.

The rearrangement links TRBV3-1 (or the pseudogene TRBV3-2) to TRBJ1-4; no clear D gene. The CDR3 length is 16 residues. Germline V lookup: CDR1 LGHDT, CDR2 YNNKEL (reference sequence). Trimming pared 0 bases from V and 4 bases from J, leaving 12 bases between. CDR3 loop: CASSQEFAAYNEKLFF. DNA of the CDR3: TGTGCCAGCAGCCAAGAATTTGCGGCCTATAATGAAAAACTGTTTTTT.

The chain joins TRBV2 to TRBJ2-5, with TRBD1 as a possible D gene (6 bases). CDR3 size: 15 residues. The germline V gene has CDR1 SNHLY and CDR2 FYNNEI. With 6 bases removed from V and 5 bases from J, the gap between germline ends came to 19 bases. The CDR3 region has the DNA TGTGCCAGCAGCTTTAACGCTGGGGGCGTCGAGACCCAGTACTTC. Amino acids: CASSFNAGGVETQYF.

This chain links TRBV18 with TRBJ2-3, with 9 bases aligning to TRBD2. Germline CDR1 KGHSH, CDR2 LQKENI. The CDR3 contains 17 residues. The V segment lost 6 bases and the J segment 2 bases; nucleotides outside the gene matches: 12. The CDR3 DNA is TGTGCCAGCTCGTACACAAGCTTAGCGGGGGCCACAGATACGCAGTATTTT. Translated, it gives CASSYTSLAGATDTQYF. The whole variable domain, filled in from reference TRBV18 and TRBJ2-3, reads NAGVMQNPRHLVRRRGQEARLRCSPMKGHSHVYWYRQLPEEGLKFMVYLQKENIIDESGMPKERFSAEFPKEGPSILRIQQVVRGDSAAYFCASSYTSLAGATDTQYFGPGTRLTVL.

This clone has at least ten counts. This chain links TRBV28 with TRBJ2-1; 8 bases match TRBD2. Germline-derived CDR1 and CDR2 are MDHEN and SYDVKM. The CDR3 extends over 15 amino acids. V lost 6 bases and J lost 4; bases outside the gene matches: 8. CDR3 residues: CASRRRGAGYNEQFF. CDR3 bases: TGTGCCAGCAGGAGGCGGGGGGCGGGATACAATGAGCAGTTCTTC.

J is TRBJ2-7 and V is TRBV7-8; TRBD2 is a possible D gene (6 bases). CDR3 size: 15 residues. Germline CDR1 SGHVS, CDR2 FQNEAQ. Trimming cost V 8 bases and J 2 bases, with 19 bases left between them. CDR3 region: CASSPLGRDTYEQYF. CDR3 nucleotides: TGTGCCAGCTCTCCCTTGGGGCGGGATACCTACGAGCAGTACTTC.

V is TRBV27 and J is TRBJ2-6; TRBD2 might be the D (6 bases). The V and J ends lost 8 bases and 6 bases respectively, with 14 bases between them. Germline values: CDR1 MNHEY, CDR2 SMNVEV (reference sequence). The CDR3 loop spans 14 amino acids. The CDR3 sequence: CASGGTAAANVLTF. As DNA, the CDR3 is TGTGCCAGCGGAGGGACGGCCGCGGCCAACGTCCTGACTTTC.

The chain joins TRBV18 to TRBJ2-6; 11 positions agree with TRBD1. The ends lost 0 bases at V and 2 bases at J; junction bases unmatched: 6. This CDR3 is 19 amino acids long. Germline V lookup: CDR1 KGHSH, CDR2 LQKENI. CDR3 sequence: CASSPPGTGGSAGANVLTF. The CDR3 DNA reads TGTGCCAGCTCACCACCGGGGACAGGGGGGAGCGCTGGGGCCAACGTCCTGACTTTC. The whole variable domain, filled in from reference TRBV18 and TRBJ2-6, reads NAGVMQNPRHLVRRRGQEARLRCSPMKGHSHVYWYRQLPEEGLKFMVYLQKENIIDESGMPKERFSAEFPKEGPSILRIQQVVRGDSAAYFCASSPPGTGGSAGANVLTFGAGSRLTVL.

The chain is built from TRBV11-2 and TRBJ2-7, with a weak D call TRBD1 (6 bases). The CDR3 length is 15 residues. Trimming pared 3 bases from V and 1 base from J, leaving 13 bases between. CDR1 SGHAT and CDR2 FQNNGV come from the germline V gene. CDR3 coding DNA: TGTGCCAGCAGCTTTGACGGACAGCTATCCTACGAGCAGTACTTC. It translates to CASSFDGQLSYEQYF.

This chain uses TRBV18 with TRBJ2-7; TRBD2 matches at 16 bases. V lost 6 bases and J lost 3; bases outside the gene matches: 5. The CDR3 loop spans 16 amino acids. Per the germline V gene, CDR1 is KGHSH and CDR2 is LQKENI. The DNA for the CDR3 is TGTGCCAGCTCGCAGGGACTAGCGGGGGGGCTCTACGAGCAGTACTTC. Translation gives CASSQGLAGGLYEQYF.

The chain carries TRBV2 and TRBJ2-2; the D gene is possibly TRBD1 (6 bases). V shed 6 bases and J shed 6 bases, with 14 bases lying between them. CDR3 length equals 14 residues. Germline V gene sequence: CDR1 SNHLY, CDR2 FYNNEI. The CDR3 protein is CASSPSTGSGELFF. Here the CDR3 DNA reads TGTGCCAGCAGCCCCAGCACAGGGTCCGGGGAGCTGTTTTTT. The full variable domain, completed using reference TRBV2 and TRBJ2-2, is EPEVTQTPSHQVTQMGQEVILRCVPISNHLYFYWYRQILGQKVEFLVSFYNNEISEKSEIFDDQFSVERPDGSNFTLKIRSTKLEDSAMYFCASSPSTGSGELFFGEGSRLTVL.

The chain carries TRBV19 and TRBJ2-2, with 15 bases matching TRBD2. This CDR3 has 18 residues. Germline V CDR1 and CDR2: LNHDA, SQIVND (reference sequence). Trimming cost V 5 bases and J 1 base; bases outside gene matches: 5. The CDR3 protein is CASSWGLAGGMNTGELFF. The CDR3 DNA follows: TGTGCCAGTAGTTGGGGACTAGCGGGAGGAATGAACACCGGGGAGCTGTTTTTT.

The genes are TRBV7-2 and TRBJ2-3; no clear D. There are 13 residues in the CDR3. V was shortened by 1 base and J by 2 bases, with 4 bases between the two germline ends. The germline gives CDR1 SGHTA, CDR2 FQGNSA. The chain's CDR3 is CASSLVVTDTQYF. The CDR3 DNA is TGTGCCAGCAGCTTAGTCGTCACAGATACGCAGTATTTT.

In this sample, this clone turned up a few times. J is TRBJ1-1 and V is TRBV19, with D unresolved. V dropped 11 bases and J dropped 1 base, with 17 bases sitting between them. CDR3 length: 14 amino acids. In germline, CDR1 is LNHDA, CDR2 SQIVND (reference sequence). This chain's CDR3 is CASSLYGRNTEAFF. CDR3 DNA sequence: TGTGCCTCATCCCTGTATGGGCGGAACACTGAAGCTTTCTTT. Supplemented by reference TRBV19 and TRBJ1-1, the full variable domain reads DGGITQSPKYLFRKEGQNVTLSCEQNLNHDAMYWYRQDPGQGLRLIYYSQIVNDFQKGDIAEGYSVSREKKESFPLTVTSAQKNPTAFYLCASSLYGRNTEAFFGQGTRLTVV.

V usage is TRBV7-2 and J usage is TRBJ1-1; D remains ambiguous. The CDR3 runs 14 residues. Germline CDR1 and CDR2: SGHTA and FQGNSA. The V gene lost 10 bases and the J gene lost 5 bases, with 20 bases spanning the gap. The CDR3 spells CATKVRGTRTEAFF. The CDR3 DNA sequence: TGTGCCACCAAAGTACGGGGAACGAGAACTGAAGCTTTCTTT. Supplemented by reference TRBV7-2 and TRBJ1-1, the full variable domain reads GAGVSQSPSNKVTEKGKDVELRCDPISGHTALYWYRQSLGQGLEFLIYFQGNSAPDKSGLPSDRFSAERTGGSVSTLTIQRTQQEDSAVYLCATKVRGTRTEAFFGQGTRLTVV.